The next 27 T cell receptor beta chains were all read from a single sample in a study of CD8 T cells in Susac syndrome (dated by TCRdb to between 2018 and 2021). Library prep was done by the immunoSEQ multiplex PCR assay. RNA was extracted with the RNeasy kit and roughly 0.45 to 1 ug was reverse transcribed using random hexamers. TCRdb reprocessed the public reads (quality trimming at Q25 with fastp, clone calling with MiXCR) and kept in-frame beta chains. Each CDR3 protein appears once, grouped with its most common genes and DNA. Here the sample has 150,000 to 250,000 distinct CDR3 sequences; nearly 95% occur a single time. The ten largest clones add up to roughly 0.088% of the sample. Input material: CD4+ T cells from PBMCs. Receptors were obtained from a human donor with multiple sclerosis.

The gene calls are TRBV9 and TRBJ2-2; perhaps D is TRBD1 or TRBD2 (5 bases each). The germline gives CDR1 SGDLS, CDR2 YYNGEE. CDR3 length equals 13 residues. Trimming removed 2 bases from V and 7 bases from J, with 9 bases in between. The CDR3 DNA reads as TGTGCCAGCAGCGTGAGGGGTATCGGGGAGCTGTTTTTT. Translating gives CASSVRGIGELFF.

This chain links TRBV24-1 with TRBJ2-3, with D unresolved. CDR3 length: 15 amino acids. Germline V gene sequence: CDR1 KGHDR, CDR2 SFDVKD. Trimming left V 4 bases short and J 5 bases short, with 15 bases between. The CDR3 reads CATSDAEGPGDTQYF. The CDR3 DNA sequence: TGTGCCACCAGTGACGCCGAAGGTCCCGGAGATACGCAGTATTTT.

This rearrangement joins TRBV27 to TRBJ1-1, with no clear D. With 7 bases removed from V and 1 base from J, the gap between germline ends came to 10 bases. Per germline, CDR1 MNHEY and CDR2 SMNVEV (reference sequence). This CDR3 is built from 13 residues. CDR3 nucleotides: TGTGCCAGCAAGCAGGATTGGAACACTGAAGCTTTCTTT. It codes for CASKQDWNTEAFF.

J is TRBJ2-3 and V is TRBV6-4, with 7 bases that match TRBD1. J was trimmed by 0 bases and V by 6 bases; bases with no gene match: 6. This CDR3 spans 15 amino acids. CDR1 and CDR2 from the germline V gene are MRHNA and SNTAGT. In DNA, the CDR3 is TGTGCCAGCAGCCTGGACAGGTCTAGCACAGATACGCAGTATTTT. Encoded protein: CASSLDRSSTDTQYF.

This chain uses TRBV19 with TRBJ1-1, with 7 bases fitting TRBD1. Trimming cost V 3 bases and J 4 bases; bases outside gene matches: 11. The V gene's germline CDR1 is LNHDA and CDR2 SQIVND (reference sequence). The CDR3 is 16 amino acids. Written as DNA, the CDR3 is TGTGCCAGTAGTATTTTCGACAGGGTGTCATCCACTGAAGCTTTCTTT. Protein sequence: CASSIFDRVSSTEAFF.

V is TRBV29-1 and J is TRBJ2-5, with D tentatively TRBD2 (5 bases). V was trimmed by 2 bases and J by 7 bases, leaving 14 bases between them. Germline CDR1 SQVTM, CDR2 ANQGSEA. This CDR3 contains 13 residues. CDR3 loop: CSVERRTAGTQYF. The CDR3 DNA reads as TGCAGCGTTGAACGACGGACTGCAGGGACCCAGTACTTC. Based on the CDR3 plus reference TRBV29-1 and TRBJ2-5, the full variable domain is SAVISQKPSRDICQRGTSLTIQCQVDSQVTMMFWYRQQPGQSLTLIATANQGSEATYESGFVIDKFPISRPNLTFSTLTVSNMSPEDSSIYLCSVERRTAGTQYFGPGTRLLVL.

The chain has TRBV20-1 and TRBJ2-3, with a weak D call TRBD1 (6 bases). Germline CDR1 and CDR2: DFQATT and SNEGSKA (reference sequence). The length of the CDR3 is 17 residues. V lost 0 bases to trimming and J lost 1 base, with 17 bases between them. CDR3 sequence (DNA): TGCAGTGCTAGAGATGTGCAGGGGTCGCCAGGCACAGATACGCAGTATTTT. It codes for CSARDVQGSPGTDTQYF.

The rearrangement joins TRBV18 to TRBJ2-7, with TRBD2 matching 9 bases. V shed 0 bases, J shed 7 bases, and the junction held 7 bases outside the gene matches. Looked up from germline, CDR1 is KGHSH and CDR2 is LQKENI. The CDR3 contains 15 residues. CDR3 DNA sequence: TGTGCCAGCTCACCACCGGGCGCTAGCGGGAATGAGCAGTACTTC. It yields the protein CASSPPGASGNEQYF.

The chain recombines TRBV18 with TRBJ2-5; TRBD2 is a possible D gene (5 bases). V was clipped by 3 bases and J by 2 bases, with 7 bases between them. Germline V gene lookup returns CDR1 KGHSH and CDR2 LQKENI. The CDR3 sequence is 13 residues long. The CDR3 loop is CASSPPGQETQYF. In nucleotides, the CDR3 is TGTGCCAGCTCACCGCCGGGGCAAGAGACCCAGTACTTC.

This clonotype appeared once. For the CDR3, the DNA is TGTGCCTGGAGATCCGGGGGCGAGGGCCACTATGGCTACACCTTC. It encodes CAWRSGGEGHYGYTF. The V and J genes are TRBV30 and TRBJ1-2, with a possible D match to TRBD1 (6 bases). Per germline, CDR1 GTSNPN and CDR2 SVGIG (reference sequence). This CDR3 comprises 15 residues. V lost 3 bases and J lost 3, with 17 bases in between.

This chain uses TRBV7-9 with TRBJ2-2; 9 nucleotides match TRBD1. Germline trimming cut 4 bases from V and 6 bases from J; bases unmatched to any gene: 9. CDR1 is SEHNR and CDR2 is FQNEAQ in the germline V gene (reference sequence). This CDR3 comprises 16 residues. CDR3 DNA: TGTGCCAGCAGCTCCGGAGGGACAGGGTTACCCGGGGAGCTGTTTTTT. This translates into CASSSGGTGLPGELFF.

This clonotype came up once. This chain links TRBV19 with TRBJ2-7; weak D call: TRBD2 (6 bases). The CDR3 is 17 residues long. Trimming pared 5 bases from V and 3 bases from J, leaving 23 bases between. Germline CDR1 is LNHDA and CDR2 is SQIVND (reference sequence). CDR3 loop: CASSAKRGSEKFYEQYF. CDR3 nucleotides: TGTGCCAGTAGTGCCAAACGGGGGAGCGAGAAGTTCTACGAGCAGTACTTC.

The V and J genes are TRBV12-3 or TRBV12-4 and TRBJ2-7; TRBD1 matches at 7 bases. The CDR3 has 14 residues. V lost 7 bases to trimming and J lost 2 bases; unmatched junction nucleotides: 8. In DNA form, the CDR3 reads TGTGCCAGCACCTTCCGAGGGGGCCCCTACGAGCAGTACTTC. Translating it yields CASTFRGGPYEQYF.

The chain couples TRBV29-1 to TRBJ1-1, with a tentative D call TRBD1 (5 bases). The CDR3 consists of 13 residues. The V and J ends lost 7 bases and 3 bases respectively, with 15 bases between them. Germline V CDR1 and CDR2: SQVTM, ANQGSEA. CDR3 bases: TGCAGCGCGACGGGGGTCTTGGACACTGAAGCTTTCTTT. Translated: CSATGVLDTEAFF.

This chain connects TRBV30 to TRBJ2-2; D is perhaps TRBD1 (6 bases). V lost 0 bases, J lost 6 bases, and 8 bases lay in between. The CDR3 is 13 residues long. Germline assignment: CDR1 GTSNPN and CDR2 SVGIG (reference sequence). CDR3 region: CAWSVGGPGELFF. CDR3 DNA: TGTGCCTGGAGTGTAGGGGGACCCGGGGAGCTGTTTTTT.

The rearrangement joins TRBV11-2 to TRBJ2-7; no clear D gene. In germline, CDR1 is SGHAT, CDR2 FQNNGV. V was shortened by 1 base and J by 5 bases, with 9 bases between the two germline ends. The CDR3 spans 13 residues. CDR3 DNA sequence: TGTGCCAGCAGCTTAGCAGTGCCCAACGAGCAGTACTTC. It yields the protein CASSLAVPNEQYF.

This clonotype is a singleton in its sample. The genes are TRBV27 and TRBJ1-2; maybe TRBD1 (6 bases). Germline CDR1 and CDR2: MNHEY and SMNVEV (reference sequence). The CDR3 length is 17 residues. V was cut by 0 bases and J by 4 bases, with 18 bases left in between. CDR3 protein: CASSLSVSHGGSYGYTF. DNA for the CDR3: TGTGCCAGCAGTTTATCCGTCTCCCACGGGGGCAGCTATGGCTACACCTTC.

This chain uses TRBV11-2 with TRBJ2-3, with D unclear. Germline loops: CDR1 SGHAT, CDR2 FQNNGV. The V gene lost 0 bases and the J gene lost 6 bases, with 7 bases spanning the gap. This CDR3 contains 13 residues. The CDR3 loop reads CASSLDLTDTQYF. DNA of the CDR3: TGTGCCAGCAGCTTAGATCTCACCGATACGCAGTATTTT.

This clonotype has a handful of counts. The chain is built from TRBV3-1 and TRBJ1-2; unclear D gene. Germline V lookup: CDR1 LGHDT, CDR2 YNNKEL (reference sequence). The V end was cut by 0 bases, the J end by 8 bases, with 7 bases between. The CDR3 length is 12 residues. The CDR3 sequence is CASSQDRRGYTF. CDR3 nucleotide sequence: TGTGCCAGCAGCCAAGATCGTCGGGGCTACACCTTC.

This chain uses TRBV19 with TRBJ2-5; D unclear. The CDR3 extends over 14 amino acids. Per the germline V gene, CDR1 is LNHDA and CDR2 is SQIVND (reference sequence). Trimming stripped 7 bases from V and 0 bases from J, with 12 bases between. CDR3 sequence (DNA): TGTGCCAGTAACGACGGAACGTACCAAGAGACCCAGTACTTC. Translation gives CASNDGTYQETQYF. The full variable domain, completed using reference TRBV19 and TRBJ2-5, is DGGITQSPKYLFRKEGQNVTLSCEQNLNHDAMYWYRQDPGQGLRLIYYSQIVNDFQKGDIAEGYSVSREKKESFPLTVTSAQKNPTAFYLCASNDGTYQETQYFGPGTRLLVL.

This clonotype was seen a single time. The CDR3 spells CAWAYRGGYEQYF. DNA for the CDR3: TGTGCCTGGGCTTACAGGGGTGGCTACGAGCAGTACTTC. The chain uses TRBV30 and TRBJ2-7; 7 bases agree with TRBD1. V gave up 5 bases and J gave up 3 bases; unmatched junction bases: 7. Germline CDR1 GTSNPN, CDR2 SVGIG (reference sequence). The CDR3 spans 13 residues.

This CDR3 is CSAWNPTAVSKNIQYF. CDR3 DNA sequence: TGCAGTGCCTGGAATCCGACAGCTGTCTCTAAAAACATTCAGTACTTC. This chain uses TRBV20-1 with TRBJ2-4, with D perhaps matching TRBD1 (5 bases). Germline CDR1 DFQATT, CDR2 SNEGSKA (reference sequence). Between the trimmed V and J ends, which lost 6 bases and 4 bases, there was a span of 22 bases. CDR3 length: 16 amino acids.

This chain uses TRBV29-1 with TRBJ2-7; 7 bases fit TRBD1. Germline CDR1 SQVTM, CDR2 ANQGSEA. V gave up 5 bases and J gave up 3 bases; unmatched junction bases: 10. The CDR3 is 14 residues long. The CDR3 region is CSVRRQGLHYEQYF. CDR3 DNA: TGCAGCGTTCGACGACAGGGCCTGCACTACGAGCAGTACTTC.

V is TRBV29-1 and J is TRBJ2-3; D perhaps matches TRBD2 (5 bases). CDR3 length: 13 residues. Germline V gene lookup returns CDR1 SQVTM and CDR2 ANQGSEA. Between the trimmed V and J ends, which lost 3 bases and 4 bases, there was a span of 11 bases. CDR3 nucleotide sequence: TGCAGCGTTGAGACCGGGATGGCAGATACGCAGTATTTT. Translating it yields CSVETGMADTQYF.

CDR3: CASRREGGGYTF. CDR3 DNA: TGTGCCAGCCGAAGGGAGGGCGGTGGCTACACCTTC. The chain employs TRBV27 and TRBJ1-2; D is uncertain. Germline CDR1 reads MNHEY; CDR2 reads SMNVEV (reference sequence). The CDR3 has 12 amino acids. The V end was cut by 8 bases, the J end by 7 bases, with 14 bases between.

The J gene is TRBJ2-1, the V gene TRBV29-1; D gene unclear. The CDR3 is 13 amino acids. The V gene's germline CDR1 is SQVTM and CDR2 ANQGSEA. V was trimmed by 1 base and J by 7 bases, leaving 11 bases between them. DNA for the CDR3: TGCAGCGTTGAAGGAAACCAGTGGAATGAGCAGTTCTTC. Translating gives CSVEGNQWNEQFF.

The J gene is TRBJ2-1, the V gene TRBV5-1, with TRBD2 matching over 12 bases. Losses at the gene ends were 7 bases for V and 4 bases for J; bases not matched to a gene: 9. Germline-derived CDR1 and CDR2 are SGHRS and YFSETQ. This CDR3 is 16 amino acids long. The CDR3: CASGASGRAGYNEQFF. CDR3 coding DNA: TGCGCCAGCGGGGCTAGCGGGAGGGCCGGGTACAATGAGCAGTTCTTC.